The subject of this entry is one T cell receptor (beta chain). Its antigen is still unknown. The data originate from a study of cytomegalovirus exposure and HLA in healthy donors. The study ran its PCR with 60 Vbeta and 13 Jbeta primers. Sequencing used immunoSEQ multiplex PCR; TCRdb keeps in-frame clones, though not all of them. This sample carries tens of thousands of clones, with 0.5% to 0.65% going to the ten biggest clones. Findings and limits, study-wide: Later on, an analysis found that several of the most significant clusters appeared to be linked to common viral pathogens, which included parvovirus B19.

What was sequenced was PBMCs. The sequence derives from a man aged 45-65 years in good health and CMV-seronegative.

CDR3 sequence (DNA): TGTGCCAGCAGCTTTTCGGGTCGCAATGAGCAGTTCTTC. This encodes CASSFSGRNEQFF. The chain has TRBV7-2 and TRBJ2-1; D is unresolved. Per the germline V gene, CDR1 is SGHTA and CDR2 is FQGNSA. The V gene lost 3 bases and the J gene lost 6 bases, with 9 bases spanning the gap. CDR3 size: 13 residues.